A selection of T cell receptor beta chains follows, all from one sample in a study of shared clonotypes between healthy human individuals. Sequencing used immunoSEQ multiplex PCR; TCRdb keeps in-frame clones, though not all of them. The sample records about a million clones, 75% being singletons. The sample consisted of memory CD4+ T cells sorted from blood. The receptor set was obtained from a man younger than 35 in good health. Both conserved end residues are trimmed from each CDR3.

v_gene: TRBV4-3
CDR3aa: ASSQEGGERVNYGYT

v_gene: TRBV15
CDR3aa: ATSMAGELF

v_gene: TRBV5-1
CDR3aa: ASSLGSVEARGYT

v_gene: TRBV10-3
CDR3aa: AIKGTSGSSYNEQF

v_gene: TRBV19
CDR3aa: ASSIDPTGTWQPQH

v_gene: TRBV30
CDR3aa: AWSVGGLAF

v_gene: TRBV6-1
CDR3aa: ASLRRGDTGELF

v_gene: TRBV7-8
CDR3aa: ATGTGGNEQF

v_gene: TRBV30
CDR3aa: AWSPDRENTEAF

v_gene: TRBV27
CDR3aa: ASKRARPYEQY

v_gene: TRBV7-8
CDR3aa: ASSLWAGKVSGELF

v_gene: TRBV5-1
CDR3aa: ASSLGREAQLTGELF

v_gene: TRBV29-1
CDR3aa: SVGQGDPNSPLH

v_gene: TRBV2
CDR3aa: ASSERAVYGYT

v_gene: TRBV18
CDR3aa: ASSRKGPPQETQY

v_gene: TRBV6-6
CDR3aa: ASRMGLAGTYEQY

v_gene: TRBV2
CDR3aa: ASGGGGYGYT

v_gene: TRBV9
CDR3aa: ASSAGSSGEGSQY

v_gene: TRBV9
CDR3aa: ASSVAGDPAAEAF

v_gene: TRBV6-1
CDR3aa: ASNAGTDNYGYT

v_gene: TRBV5-1
CDR3aa: ASSPAPTSRETQY

v_gene: TRBV28
CDR3aa: AITPLPNYGYT

v_gene: TRBV30
CDR3aa: AWSVKAGRNTEAF

v_gene: TRBV5-1
CDR3aa: ASSSGTDTQY

v_gene: TRBV7-2
CDR3aa: ASSTGGGKNEKLF

v_gene: TRBV9
CDR3aa: ASSAREATSGNTIY

v_gene: TRBV18
CDR3aa: ASSPPSYNEQF

v_gene: TRBV7-9
CDR3aa: ASSPIRGFFTDTQY

v_gene: TRBV2
CDR3aa: ASSTPGQGAIRTYEQY

v_gene: TRBV6-1
CDR3aa: ASSESFGTDTQY

v_gene: TRBV9
CDR3aa: ASSVQGYGNTIY

v_gene: TRBV14
CDR3aa: ASSQELAATQY

v_gene: TRBV5-4
CDR3aa: ASSSFWGTDTQY

v_gene: TRBV6-1
CDR3aa: ASSEVGNQPQH

v_gene: TRBV11-2
CDR3aa: ASSLGPGSYEQY

v_gene: TRBV18
CDR3aa: ASSPQERSEQY

v_gene: TRBV2
CDR3aa: ASSKTANYGYT

v_gene: TRBV4-1
CDR3aa: ASSQVLSTDTQY

v_gene: TRBV9
CDR3aa: ASSVEWATDTQY

v_gene: TRBV7-2
CDR3aa: ASSLEPGGSTDTQY

v_gene: TRBV5-5
CDR3aa: ASSLVGGNQPQH

v_gene: TRBV9
CDR3aa: ASSVGSNNQPQH

v_gene: TRBV6-1
CDR3aa: ASSPPSSGGT

v_gene: TRBV28
CDR3aa: ASISGDRGRTIY

v_gene: TRBV7-2
CDR3aa: ASRQLVVTGELF

v_gene: TRBV6-5
CDR3aa: ASTGQDTQY

v_gene: TRBV6-6
CDR3aa: ASSSRGDEQF

v_gene: TRBV28
CDR3aa: ASRPRLAGETQY

v_gene: TRBV28
CDR3aa: ASSARERYSYNEQF